The 27 T cell receptor beta chains given below trace back to one sample, sequenced in a study of shared clonotypes between healthy human individuals. Measured with immunoSEQ multiplex PCR; TCRdb has only the in-frame clones, and not every one. The sample holds about 1,500,000 clones, roughly 96% seen once. The sample taken for sequencing was naive CD4+ T cells sorted from blood. Sample subset: CD45RA+ positively selected. Receptor source: a man aged 25 to 45 in good health.

V usage is TRBV5-4 and J usage is TRBJ2-3; TRBD1 matches at 8 bases. This CDR3 has 17 residues. J was trimmed by 6 bases and V by 0 bases; bases with no gene match: 12. Germline values: CDR1 SGHNT, CDR2 YYREEE (reference sequence). The CDR3 coding sequence is TGTGCCAGCAGCTTGGGGGTCCCGGACAGGGCTTACGATACGCAGTATTTT. Residues: CASSLGVPDRAYDTQYF.

The genes are TRBV28 and TRBJ2-7; D gene unclear. Germline V gene sequence: CDR1 MDHEN, CDR2 SYDVKM. The CDR3 is made up of 13 amino acids. V was shortened by 6 bases and J by 2 bases, with 11 bases between the two germline ends. The CDR3 region is CASSSRVPYEQYF. The CDR3 DNA follows: TGTGCCAGCAGCTCTCGAGTCCCCTACGAGCAGTACTTC. Using reference TRBV28 and TRBJ2-7 for the parts outside the CDR3, the full variable domain is DVKVTQSSRYLVKRTGEKVFLECVQDMDHENMFWYRQDPGLGLRLIYFSYDVKMKEKGDIPEGYSVSREKKERFSLILESASTNQTSMYLCASSSRVPYEQYFGPGTRLTVT.

This rearrangement joins TRBV5-4 to TRBJ1-2; TRBD1 agrees at 7 bases. This CDR3 contains 14 residues. Unmatched junction bases numbered 9, after V lost 4 bases and J lost 6 bases. The germline CDR1 and CDR2 sequences are SGHNT and YYREEE (reference sequence). The chain's CDR3 is CASSPKGQRDGYTF. CDR3 coding DNA: TGTGCCAGCAGCCCAAAGGGACAGCGAGATGGCTACACCTTC.

This clone was picked up one time. V usage is TRBV10-3 and J usage is TRBJ2-7, with D perhaps matching TRBD2 (5 bases). This CDR3 is built from 12 residues. The germline V and J ends were trimmed by 4 bases and 2 bases, with 6 bases remaining between them. Germline loops: CDR1 ENHRY, CDR2 SYGVKD. CDR3 residues: CAISASPYEQYF. Written as DNA, the CDR3 is TGTGCCATCAGTGCTAGCCCCTACGAGCAGTACTTC.

The CDR3 DNA reads as TGTGCCAGCTCACCACCGGGTCTAGACGAGCAGTACTTC. This translates into CASSPPGLDEQYF. The chain employs TRBV18 and TRBJ2-7; D not certain. The CDR3 is 13 residues long. The ends were cut back, 0 bases at V and 5 bases at J, with 8 bases in the middle. Germline CDR1 KGHSH, CDR2 LQKENI.

CDR3 bases: TGTGCCAGCAGCTTGTGGGGCCACACTGAAGCTTTCTTT. Its protein product is CASSLWGHTEAFF. The V call is TRBV5-5, the J call TRBJ1-1; D might be TRBD1 (5 bases). This CDR3 region has 13 residues. Germline CDR1 is SGHKS and CDR2 is YYEKEE (reference sequence). V was cut by 1 base and J by 3 bases, with 7 bases left in between.

V is TRBV28 and J is TRBJ2-7; tentatively, D is TRBD1 or TRBD2 (5 bases each). Germline CDR1 is MDHEN and CDR2 is SYDVKM. V was shortened by 5 bases and J by 3 bases, with 14 bases between the two germline ends. This CDR3 comprises 14 residues. Written as DNA, the CDR3 is TGTGCCAGCAGTCCTCCGGGACCCCTCTACGAGCAGTACTTC. Its translation: CASSPPGPLYEQYF. Together with reference TRBV28 and TRBJ2-7, the CDR3 gives the full variable domain: DVKVTQSSRYLVKRTGEKVFLECVQDMDHENMFWYRQDPGLGLRLIYFSYDVKMKEKGDIPEGYSVSREKKERFSLILESASTNQTSMYLCASSPPGPLYEQYFGPGTRLTVT.

This clone appeared once. This rearrangement joins TRBV5-1 to TRBJ2-5; 7 bases map to TRBD1. The germline V gene encodes CDR1 SGHRS and CDR2 YFSETQ. The CDR3 covers 12 residues. Trimming cost V 7 bases and J 0 bases; bases outside gene matches: 0. CDR3 region: CASGTDQETQYF. CDR3 DNA sequence: TGCGCCAGCGGGACAGACCAAGAGACCCAGTACTTC.

A remark on this clone: Other DNA sequences within the sample encode an identical CDR3. The chain has TRBV28 and TRBJ2-7, with D uncertain. V was pared by 2 bases and J by 4 bases, with 6 bases between. The V gene's germline CDR1 is MDHEN and CDR2 SYDVKM. This CDR3 has 12 amino acids. The CDR3 here is CASSLIGYEQYF. The DNA of the CDR3 is TGTGCCAGCAGTTTAATCGGGTACGAGCAGTACTTC.

The V gene is TRBV27, the J gene TRBJ2-1, with D perhaps TRBD1 (6 bases). Trimming cost V 2 bases and J 7 bases, with 12 bases left between them. The CDR3 contains 14 residues. The germline gives CDR1 MNHEY, CDR2 SMNVEV (reference sequence). CDR3 region: CASSLPQGRNEQFF. CDR3 sequence (DNA): TGTGCCAGCAGTTTACCACAGGGACGGAATGAGCAGTTCTTC.

In the case of this clone: A far larger clone is only one base removed, so a read error is likely. The chain combines TRBV2 with TRBJ2-7; TRBD1 agrees at 11 bases. J gave up 3 bases and V 6 bases, and 4 bases lay outside the gene matches. The CDR3 contains 14 residues. Looked up from germline, CDR1 is SNHLY and CDR2 is FYNNEI. This CDR3 is CASRTGTGGYEQYF. The CDR3 DNA reads as TGTGCCAGCAGGACCGGGACAGGGGGCTACGAGCAGTACTTC.

This rearrangement joins TRBV6-1 to TRBJ2-1; TRBD2 agrees at 12 bases. The CDR3 sequence is 16 residues long. Trimming took 3 bases from V and 4 from J; bases not matched to a gene: 4. Per germline, CDR1 MNHNS and CDR2 SASEGT. The CDR3 region has the DNA TGTGCCAGCAGTGACGGACTAGCGGGGATTTACAATGAGCAGTTCTTC. Protein: CASSDGLAGIYNEQFF.

J is TRBJ2-7 and V is TRBV5-5; 7 bases map to TRBD1. Looked up from germline, CDR1 is SGHKS and CDR2 is YYEKEE (reference sequence). CDR3 length equals 11 residues. Trimming removed 7 bases from V and 4 bases from J; junction bases left unmatched: 2. The CDR3 spells CASGTVYEQYF. The DNA of the CDR3 is TGTGCCAGCGGGACAGTTTACGAGCAGTACTTC.

V gene TRBV5-1 combines with J gene TRBJ1-1, with 11 bases identical to TRBD1. Losses at the gene ends were 3 bases for V and 5 bases for J; bases not matched to a gene: 6. From germline, CDR1 is SGHRS and CDR2 YFSETQ. The CDR3 is 15 residues long. This CDR3 is CASSSTGTGGTEAFF. For the CDR3, the DNA is TGCGCCAGCAGCTCAACCGGGACAGGGGGAACTGAAGCTTTCTTT.

This clone appeared once. This chain connects TRBV9 to TRBJ1-2; 12 nucleotides align to TRBD1. V gave up 2 bases and J gave up 8 bases; unmatched junction bases: 7. In germline, CDR1 is SGDLS, CDR2 YYNGEE. This CDR3 region has 15 residues. CDR3 DNA: TGTGCCAGCAGCGTCCCGGGACAGGGGGCGACCGGCTACACCTTC. Amino acid sequence: CASSVPGQGATGYTF.

The chain recombines TRBV28 with TRBJ2-7, with D possibly TRBD1 on 7 matching bases. From germline, CDR1 is MDHEN and CDR2 SYDVKM. The CDR3 covers 16 residues. The V end was cut by 8 bases, the J end by 1 base, with 21 bases between. CDR3: CASLSRRGRGSYEQYF. In DNA, the CDR3 is TGTGCCAGCTTGTCAAGGCGGGGCAGGGGGTCCTACGAGCAGTACTTC.

Details on this clone: Other DNA sequences from this sample encode an identical CDR3 as well. The chain uses TRBV5-1 and TRBJ2-5; D gene ambiguous. V gave up 0 bases and J gave up 1 base, with 7 bases separating them. CDR3 size: 14 residues. Looked up from germline, CDR1 is SGHRS and CDR2 is YFSETQ. The CDR3 region is CASSLGGIQETQYF. CDR3 sequence (DNA): TGCGCCAGCAGCTTGGGAGGAATCCAAGAGACCCAGTACTTC.

The gene calls are TRBV5-1 and TRBJ2-1; 10 bases align to TRBD2. The CDR3 loop spans 19 amino acids. Losses at the gene ends were 0 bases for V and 4 bases for J; bases not matched to a gene: 13. Germline assignment: CDR1 SGHRS and CDR2 YFSETQ. CDR3 nucleotide sequence: TGCGCCAGCAGCTTGGAGGGCCGGGCACTAGCGGGGCTATACAATGAGCAGTTCTTC. Its translation is CASSLEGRALAGLYNEQFF.

Points on this clone: Distinct nucleotide sequences in the sample also encode this CDR3. CDR3 residues: CAWSAGETQYF. The CDR3, as DNA: TGTGCCTGGAGTGCCGGAGAGACCCAGTACTTC. The V and J genes are TRBV30 and TRBJ2-5; D not certain. In germline, CDR1 is GTSNPN, CDR2 SVGIG (reference sequence). The ends were cut back, 1 base at V and 4 bases at J, with 4 bases in the middle. There are 11 residues in the CDR3.

This clone was observed once. The rearrangement joins TRBV9 to TRBJ1-2; D gene unclear. CDR3 length: 15 amino acids. The ends were cut back, 0 bases at V and 6 bases at J, with 15 bases in the middle. In germline, CDR1 is SGDLS, CDR2 YYNGEE. The DNA for the CDR3 is TGTGCCAGCAGCGTAGCTTCCCAGGCTGTCGATGGCTACACCTTC. Its translation is CASSVASQAVDGYTF.

The gene calls are TRBV10-1 and TRBJ2-3; possibly TRBD1 for D (5 bases). There are 15 residues in the CDR3. V lost 3 bases, J lost 0 bases, and 10 bases lay in between. From germline, CDR1 is WNHNN and CDR2 SYGVQD (reference sequence). The CDR3, as DNA: TGCGCCAGCAGTGATGCGACAGCTAGCACAGATACGCAGTATTTT. It yields the protein CASSDATASTDTQYF.

The chain carries TRBV6-1 and TRBJ1-1; no reliable D call. Deletions cut 4 bases from V and 8 bases from J, with 20 bases between. Germline lookup yields CDR1 MNHNS and CDR2 SASEGT. The CDR3 runs 15 residues. CDR3 DNA sequence: TGTGCCAGCAGTGGAAATCCGATCAGCCACCGGGAAGCTTTCTTT. Protein: CASSGNPISHREAFF.

Notes on this clone: Other nucleotide sequences from this sample produce the same CDR3. The J gene is TRBJ2-1, the V gene TRBV10-1, with 7 bases lining up with TRBD2. Germline CDR1 reads WNHNN; CDR2 reads SYGVQD (reference sequence). V lost 6 bases and J lost 1; bases outside the gene matches: 6. The CDR3 spans 15 residues. This CDR3 is CASSLAGSSYNEQFF. The CDR3 nucleotides read TGCGCCAGCAGCTTAGCGGGCTCATCCTACAATGAGCAGTTCTTC.

V usage is TRBV25-1 and J usage is TRBJ2-5; tentative D call: TRBD1 (5 bases). Germline loops: CDR1 MGHDK, CDR2 SYGVNS. V gave up 4 bases and J gave up 0 bases, with 18 bases separating them. This CDR3 is 17 amino acids long. The CDR3 is CASSGRQRTMYQETQYF. The DNA of the CDR3 is TGTGCCAGCAGTGGGAGACAGAGAACTATGTACCAAGAGACCCAGTACTTC.

The J gene is TRBJ2-7, the V gene TRBV5-1; tentatively, D is TRBD2 (5 bases). Per the germline V gene, CDR1 is SGHRS and CDR2 is YFSETQ. Trimming shortened V by 4 bases and J by 6 bases, and 20 bases separated the two germline ends. The CDR3 sequence is 15 residues long. In DNA, the CDR3 is TGCGCCAGCAGCCAAGGCGGGCTCCCCCGGATCGAGCAGTACTTC. It codes for CASSQGGLPRIEQYF.

This rearrangement joins TRBV18 to TRBJ2-2; the match to TRBD2 covers 8 bases. Germline V gene sequence: CDR1 KGHSH, CDR2 LQKENI. This CDR3 has 16 amino acids. The V segment lost 6 bases and the J segment 0 bases; nucleotides outside the gene matches: 6. The CDR3 sequence: CASSLLSGANTGELFF. The CDR3 coding sequence is TGTGCCAGCTCTCTCCTTAGCGGGGCGAACACCGGGGAGCTGTTTTTT.

This clone appeared once. Compared with germline, one end of the junction differs, possibly owing to a read error. This chain connects TRBV7-7 to TRBJ2-1; D remains unclear. This CDR3 has 15 amino acids. In germline, CDR1 is SSHAT, CDR2 FNYEAQ (reference sequence). The CDR3 here is CASSPTPLFHNEQFF. CDR3 sequence (DNA): TGTGCTAGCAGCCCGACTCCGTTATTCCACAATGAGCAGTTCTTC. Filled out from reference TRBV7-7 and TRBJ2-1, the complete variable domain reads GAGVSQSPRYKVTKRGQDVTLRCDPISSHATLYWYQQALGQGPEFLTYFNYEAQPDKSGLPSDRFSAERPEGSISTLTIQRTEQRDSAMYRCASSPTPLFHNEQFFGPGTRLTVL.